This record concerns one T cell receptor (beta chain) sequence. This sample was included in a study of blood T cell repertoires in COVID-19. The protocol was immunoSEQ multiplex PCR, while the TCRdb copy is restricted to in-frame clones and leaves out a portion. Of approximately 270,000 clones listed, approximately 85% are singletons. Germline CDR1 and CDR2: LGHDT and YNNKEL (reference sequence). CDR3 length: 17 amino acids. V lost 4 bases, J lost 5 bases, and 16 bases stayed unmatched. The chain recombines TRBV3-1 (or the pseudogene TRBV3-2) with TRBJ1-1; 7 nucleotides match TRBD1. The clonotype was recovered from a woman aged 25 to 45 who had recovered from COVID-19. Sequencing was carried out using PBMCs or T cells enriched from blood (not recorded which). Here the CDR3 reads CASSPTSWKGAWTEAFF. CDR3 nucleotides: TGTGCCAGCAGCCCAACGTCGTGGAAGGGGGCATGGACTGAAGCTTTCTTT.